This paragraph reports one T cell receptor beta chain. The record originates from a study of control samples from healthy donors and cancer patients. The germline V gene has CDR1 LNHDA and CDR2 SQIVND (reference sequence). CDR3 length: 15 residues. V lost 5 bases to trimming and J lost 5 bases, with 19 bases between them. Assay: immunoSEQ multiplex PCR; the TCRdb copy retains only in-frame clones and omits some. The sample holds under 150,000 clones; roughly 87% are singletons and the top ten take over 6.5%. The source material was blood. This receptor was identified in a man aged 40-50 years in good health. The chain links TRBV19 to TRBJ2-7; weak D call: TRBD1 (5 bases). The CDR3 coding sequence is TGTGCCAGTAGTGCGCGTAGGGGTCGTCGGCACGAGCAGTACTTC. Amino acid sequence: CASSARRGRRHEQYF.